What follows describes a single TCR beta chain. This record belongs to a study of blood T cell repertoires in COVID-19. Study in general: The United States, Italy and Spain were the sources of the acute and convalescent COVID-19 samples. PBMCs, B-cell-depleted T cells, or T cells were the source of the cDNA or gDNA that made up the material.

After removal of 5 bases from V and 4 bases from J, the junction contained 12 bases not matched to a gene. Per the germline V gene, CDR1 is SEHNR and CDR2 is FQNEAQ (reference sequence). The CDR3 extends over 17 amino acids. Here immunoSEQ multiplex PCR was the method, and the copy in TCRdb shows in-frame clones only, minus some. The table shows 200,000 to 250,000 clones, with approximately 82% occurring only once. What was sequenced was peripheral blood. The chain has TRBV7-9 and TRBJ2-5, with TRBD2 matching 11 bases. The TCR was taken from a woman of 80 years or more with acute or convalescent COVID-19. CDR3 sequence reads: CASSAWTSGPFVETQYF. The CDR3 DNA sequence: TGTGCCAGCAGCGCGTGGACTAGCGGGCCCTTTGTAGAGACCCAGTACTTC.